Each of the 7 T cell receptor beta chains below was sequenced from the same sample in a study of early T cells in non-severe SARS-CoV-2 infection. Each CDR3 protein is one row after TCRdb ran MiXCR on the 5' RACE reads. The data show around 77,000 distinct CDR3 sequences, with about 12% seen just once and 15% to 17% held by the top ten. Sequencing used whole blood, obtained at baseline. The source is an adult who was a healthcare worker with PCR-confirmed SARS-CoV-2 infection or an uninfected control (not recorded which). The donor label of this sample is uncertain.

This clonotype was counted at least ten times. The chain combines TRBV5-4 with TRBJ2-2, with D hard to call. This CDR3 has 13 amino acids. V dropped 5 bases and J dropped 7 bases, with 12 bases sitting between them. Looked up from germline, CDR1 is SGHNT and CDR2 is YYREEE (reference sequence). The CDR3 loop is CASSRAADGELFF. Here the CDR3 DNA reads TGTGCCAGCAGTCGGGCCGCGGACGGGGAGCTGTTTTTT.

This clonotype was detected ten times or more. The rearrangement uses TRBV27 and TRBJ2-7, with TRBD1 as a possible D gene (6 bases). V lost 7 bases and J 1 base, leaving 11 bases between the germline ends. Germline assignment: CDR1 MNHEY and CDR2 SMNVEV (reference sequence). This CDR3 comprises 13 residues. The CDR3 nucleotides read TGTGCCAGCAAAAAGGGGGAGTCCTACGAGCAGTACTTC. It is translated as CASKKGESYEQYF.

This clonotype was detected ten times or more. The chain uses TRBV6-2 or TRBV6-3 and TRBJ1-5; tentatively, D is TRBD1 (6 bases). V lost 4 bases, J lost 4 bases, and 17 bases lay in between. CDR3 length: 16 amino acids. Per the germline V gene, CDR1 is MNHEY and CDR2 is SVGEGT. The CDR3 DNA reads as TGTGCCAGCAGTTTCCCGACAGGAAACTTAAATCAGCCCCAGCATTTT. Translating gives CASSFPTGNLNQPQHF.

CDR3 sequence reads: CASSFLGQGADGYTF. For the CDR3, the DNA is TGCGCCAGCAGCTTCCTGGGACAGGGGGCGGATGGCTACACCTTC. The V and J genes are TRBV5-1 and TRBJ1-2; 12 bases fit TRBD1. Trimming took 2 bases from V and 6 from J; bases not matched to a gene: 5. Germline-derived CDR1 and CDR2 are SGHRS and YFSETQ. The CDR3 consists of 15 residues.

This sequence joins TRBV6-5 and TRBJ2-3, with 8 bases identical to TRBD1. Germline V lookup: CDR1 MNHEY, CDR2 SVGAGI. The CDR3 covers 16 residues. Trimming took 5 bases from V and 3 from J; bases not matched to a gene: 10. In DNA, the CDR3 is TGTGCCAGCAGTCCAATTGACAGGGGTGGGACAGATACGCAGTATTTT. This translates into CASSPIDRGGTDTQYF.

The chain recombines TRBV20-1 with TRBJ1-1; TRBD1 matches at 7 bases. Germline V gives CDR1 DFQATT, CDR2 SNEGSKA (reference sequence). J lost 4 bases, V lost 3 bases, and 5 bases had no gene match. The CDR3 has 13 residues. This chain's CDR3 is CSASRQGPTEAFF. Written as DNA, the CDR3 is TGCAGTGCTAGCCGACAGGGACCCACTGAAGCTTTCTTT.

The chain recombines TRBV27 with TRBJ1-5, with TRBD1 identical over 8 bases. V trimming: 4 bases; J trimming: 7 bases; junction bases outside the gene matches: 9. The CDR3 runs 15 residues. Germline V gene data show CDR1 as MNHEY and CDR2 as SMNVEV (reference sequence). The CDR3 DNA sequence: TGTGCCAGCAGTTCCTTCGGACAGGGCGGGCAGCCCCAGCATTTT. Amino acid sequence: CASSSFGQGGQPQHF.